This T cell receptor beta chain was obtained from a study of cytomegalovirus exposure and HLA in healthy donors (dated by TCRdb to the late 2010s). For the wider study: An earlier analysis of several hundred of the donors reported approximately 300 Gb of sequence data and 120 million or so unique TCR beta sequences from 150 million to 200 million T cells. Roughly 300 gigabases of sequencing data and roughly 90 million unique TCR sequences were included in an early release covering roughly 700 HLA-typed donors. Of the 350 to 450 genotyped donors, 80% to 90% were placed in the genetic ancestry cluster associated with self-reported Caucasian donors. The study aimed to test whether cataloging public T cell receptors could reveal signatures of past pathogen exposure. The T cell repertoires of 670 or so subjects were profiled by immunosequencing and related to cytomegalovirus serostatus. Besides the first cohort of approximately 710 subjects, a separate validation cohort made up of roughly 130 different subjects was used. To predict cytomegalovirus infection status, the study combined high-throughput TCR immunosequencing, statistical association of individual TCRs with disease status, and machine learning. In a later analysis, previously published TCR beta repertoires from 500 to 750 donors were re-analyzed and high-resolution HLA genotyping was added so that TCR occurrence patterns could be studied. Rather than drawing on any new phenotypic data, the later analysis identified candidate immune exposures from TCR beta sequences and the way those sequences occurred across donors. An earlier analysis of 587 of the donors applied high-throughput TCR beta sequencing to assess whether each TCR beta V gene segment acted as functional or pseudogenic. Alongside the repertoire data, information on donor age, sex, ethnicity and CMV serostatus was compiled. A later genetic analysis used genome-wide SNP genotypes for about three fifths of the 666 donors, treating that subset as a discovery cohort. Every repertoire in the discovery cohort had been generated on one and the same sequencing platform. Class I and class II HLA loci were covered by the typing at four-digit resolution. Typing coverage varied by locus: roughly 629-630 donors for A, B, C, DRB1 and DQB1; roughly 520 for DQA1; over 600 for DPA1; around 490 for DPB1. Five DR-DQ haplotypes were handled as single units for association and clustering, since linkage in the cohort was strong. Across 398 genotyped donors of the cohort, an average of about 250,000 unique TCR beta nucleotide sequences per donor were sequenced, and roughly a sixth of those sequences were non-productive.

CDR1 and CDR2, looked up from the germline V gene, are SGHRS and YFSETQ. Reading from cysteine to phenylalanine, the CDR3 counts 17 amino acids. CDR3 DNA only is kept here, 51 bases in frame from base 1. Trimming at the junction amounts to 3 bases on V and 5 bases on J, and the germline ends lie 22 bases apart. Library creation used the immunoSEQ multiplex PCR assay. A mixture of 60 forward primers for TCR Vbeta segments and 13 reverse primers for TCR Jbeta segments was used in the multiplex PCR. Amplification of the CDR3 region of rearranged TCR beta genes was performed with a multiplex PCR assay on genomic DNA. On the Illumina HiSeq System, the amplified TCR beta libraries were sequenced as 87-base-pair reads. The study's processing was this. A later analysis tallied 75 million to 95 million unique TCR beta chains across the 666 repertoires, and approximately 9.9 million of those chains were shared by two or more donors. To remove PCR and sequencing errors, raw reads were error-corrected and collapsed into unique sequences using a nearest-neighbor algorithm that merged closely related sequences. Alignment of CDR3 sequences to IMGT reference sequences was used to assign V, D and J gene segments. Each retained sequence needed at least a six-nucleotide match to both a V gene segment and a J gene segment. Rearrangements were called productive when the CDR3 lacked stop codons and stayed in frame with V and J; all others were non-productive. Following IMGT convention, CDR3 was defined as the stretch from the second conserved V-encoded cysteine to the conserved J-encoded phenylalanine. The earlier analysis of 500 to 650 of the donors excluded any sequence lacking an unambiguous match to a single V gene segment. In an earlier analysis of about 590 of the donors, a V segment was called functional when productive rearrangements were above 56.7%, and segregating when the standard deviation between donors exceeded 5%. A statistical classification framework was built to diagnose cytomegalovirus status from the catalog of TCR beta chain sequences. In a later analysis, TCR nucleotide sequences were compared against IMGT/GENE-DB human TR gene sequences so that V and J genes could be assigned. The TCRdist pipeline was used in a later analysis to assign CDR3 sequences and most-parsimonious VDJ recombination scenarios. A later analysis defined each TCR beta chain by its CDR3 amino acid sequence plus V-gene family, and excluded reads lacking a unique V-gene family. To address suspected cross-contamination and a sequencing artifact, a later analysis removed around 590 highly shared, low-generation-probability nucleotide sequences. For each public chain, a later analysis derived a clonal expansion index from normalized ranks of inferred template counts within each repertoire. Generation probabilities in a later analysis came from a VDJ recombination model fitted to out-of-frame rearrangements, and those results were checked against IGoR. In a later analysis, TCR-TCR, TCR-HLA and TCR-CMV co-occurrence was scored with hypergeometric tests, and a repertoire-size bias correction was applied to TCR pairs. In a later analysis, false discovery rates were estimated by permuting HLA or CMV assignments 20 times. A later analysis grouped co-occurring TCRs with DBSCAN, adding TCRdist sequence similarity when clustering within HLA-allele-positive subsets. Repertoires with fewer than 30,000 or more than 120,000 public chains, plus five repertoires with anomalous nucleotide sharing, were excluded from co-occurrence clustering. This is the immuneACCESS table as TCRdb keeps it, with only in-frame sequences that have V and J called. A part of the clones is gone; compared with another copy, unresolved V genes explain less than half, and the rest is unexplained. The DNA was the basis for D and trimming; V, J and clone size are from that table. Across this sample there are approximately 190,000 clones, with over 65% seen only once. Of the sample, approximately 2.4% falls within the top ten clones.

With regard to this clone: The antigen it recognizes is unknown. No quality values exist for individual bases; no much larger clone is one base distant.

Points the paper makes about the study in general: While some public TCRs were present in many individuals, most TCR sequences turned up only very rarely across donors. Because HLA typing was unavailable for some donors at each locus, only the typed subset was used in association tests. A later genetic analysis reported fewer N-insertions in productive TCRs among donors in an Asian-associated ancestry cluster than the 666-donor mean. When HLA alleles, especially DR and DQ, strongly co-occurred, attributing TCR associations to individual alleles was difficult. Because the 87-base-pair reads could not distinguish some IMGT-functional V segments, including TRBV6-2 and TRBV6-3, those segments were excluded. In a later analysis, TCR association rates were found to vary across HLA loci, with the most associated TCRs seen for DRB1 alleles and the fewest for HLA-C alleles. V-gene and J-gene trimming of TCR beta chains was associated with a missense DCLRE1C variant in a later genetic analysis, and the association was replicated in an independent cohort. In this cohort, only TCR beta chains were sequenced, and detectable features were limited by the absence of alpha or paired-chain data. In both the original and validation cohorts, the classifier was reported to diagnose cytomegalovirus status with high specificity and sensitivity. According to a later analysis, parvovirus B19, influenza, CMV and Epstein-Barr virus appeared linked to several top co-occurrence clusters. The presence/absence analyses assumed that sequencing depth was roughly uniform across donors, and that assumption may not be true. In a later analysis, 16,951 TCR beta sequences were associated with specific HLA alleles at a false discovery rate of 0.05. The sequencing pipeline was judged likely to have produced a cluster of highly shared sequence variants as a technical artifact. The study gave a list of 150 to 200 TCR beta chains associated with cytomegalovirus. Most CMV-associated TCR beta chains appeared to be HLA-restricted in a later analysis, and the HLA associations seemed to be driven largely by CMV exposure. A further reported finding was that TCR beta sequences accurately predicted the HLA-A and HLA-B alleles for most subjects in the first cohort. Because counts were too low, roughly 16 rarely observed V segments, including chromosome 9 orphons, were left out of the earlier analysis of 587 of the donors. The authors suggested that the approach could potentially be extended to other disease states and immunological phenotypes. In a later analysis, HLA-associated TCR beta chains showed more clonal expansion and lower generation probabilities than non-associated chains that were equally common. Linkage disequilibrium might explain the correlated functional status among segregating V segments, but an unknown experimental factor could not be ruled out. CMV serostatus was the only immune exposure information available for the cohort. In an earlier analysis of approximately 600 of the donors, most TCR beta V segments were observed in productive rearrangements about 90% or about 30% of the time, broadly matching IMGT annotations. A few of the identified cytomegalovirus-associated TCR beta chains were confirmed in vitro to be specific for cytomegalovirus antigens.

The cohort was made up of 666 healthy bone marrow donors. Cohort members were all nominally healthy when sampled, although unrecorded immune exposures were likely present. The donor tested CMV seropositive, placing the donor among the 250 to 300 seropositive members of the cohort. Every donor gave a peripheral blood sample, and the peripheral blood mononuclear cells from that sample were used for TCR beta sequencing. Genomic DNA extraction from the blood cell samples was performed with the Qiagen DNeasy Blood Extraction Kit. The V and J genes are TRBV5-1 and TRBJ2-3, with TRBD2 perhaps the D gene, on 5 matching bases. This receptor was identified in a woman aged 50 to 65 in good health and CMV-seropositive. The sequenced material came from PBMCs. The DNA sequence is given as TGCGCCAGCAGCTCGGGTGGGAGCGGCCCGGCTAGAGATACGCAGTATTTT. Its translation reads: CASSSGGSGPARDTQYF.